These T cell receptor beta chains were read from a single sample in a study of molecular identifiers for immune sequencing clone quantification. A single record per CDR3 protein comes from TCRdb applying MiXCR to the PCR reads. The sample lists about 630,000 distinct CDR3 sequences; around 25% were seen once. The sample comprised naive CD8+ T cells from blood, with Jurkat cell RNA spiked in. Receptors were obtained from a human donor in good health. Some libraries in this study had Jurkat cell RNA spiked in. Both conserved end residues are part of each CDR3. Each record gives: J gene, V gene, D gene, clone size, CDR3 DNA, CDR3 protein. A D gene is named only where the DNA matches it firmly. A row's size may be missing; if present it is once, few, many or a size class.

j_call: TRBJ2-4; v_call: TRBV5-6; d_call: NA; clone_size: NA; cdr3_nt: TGTGCCAGCAGCTTTTTCGGGACCCTAGCCAGAAACATTCAGTACTTC; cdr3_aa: CASSFFGTLARNIQYF
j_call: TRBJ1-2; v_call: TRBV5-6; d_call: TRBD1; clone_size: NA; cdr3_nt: TGTGCCAGCAGCCTCACAGGAACAGGGGGCGCCTCCTATGGCTACACCTTC; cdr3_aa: CASSLTGTGGASYGYTF
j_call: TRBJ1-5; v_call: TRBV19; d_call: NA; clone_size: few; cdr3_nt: TGTGCCAGTAGTATACCACAGAGCATCCAGCCCCAGCATTTT; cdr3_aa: CASSIPQSIQPQHF
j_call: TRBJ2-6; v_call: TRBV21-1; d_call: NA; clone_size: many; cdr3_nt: TGTGCCAGCAGGACCGGGACAGGGAAGTCGTCTGGGGCCAACGTCCTGACTTTC; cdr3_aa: CASRTGTGKSSGANVLTF
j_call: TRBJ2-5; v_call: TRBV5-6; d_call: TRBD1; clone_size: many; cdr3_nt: TGTGCCAGCAGCTTGGAGACAGGGGCCTACCAAGAGACCCAGTACTTC; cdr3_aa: CASSLETGAYQETQYF
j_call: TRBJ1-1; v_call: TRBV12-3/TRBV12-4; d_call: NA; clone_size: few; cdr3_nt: TGTGCCAGCAGTAATAACGGGGTTATCGGGCCTGAAGCTTTCTTT; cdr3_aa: CASSNNGVIGPEAFF
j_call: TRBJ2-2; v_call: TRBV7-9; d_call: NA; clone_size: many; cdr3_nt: TGTGCCAGCAGCTTAGTGCTCCCCGGTACCGGGGAGCTGTTTTTT; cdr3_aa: CASSLVLPGTGELFF
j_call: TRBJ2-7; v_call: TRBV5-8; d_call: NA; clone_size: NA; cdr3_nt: TGTGCCAGCAGCTTGAAACTAATGGCCTACGAGCAGTACTTC; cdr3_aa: CASSLKLMAYEQYF
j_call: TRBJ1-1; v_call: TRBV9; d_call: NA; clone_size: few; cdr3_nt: TGTGCCAGCAGCCTCTTATCGAAGATTTCGAACACTGAAGCTTTCTTT; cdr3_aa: CASSLLSKISNTEAFF
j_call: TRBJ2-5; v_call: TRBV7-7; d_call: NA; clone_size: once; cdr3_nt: TGTGCCTGCAGCCCCAACAAGGGATATGAGACCCAGTACTTC; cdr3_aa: CACSPNKGYETQYF
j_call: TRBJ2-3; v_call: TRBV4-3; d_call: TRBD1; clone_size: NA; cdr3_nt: TGCGCCAGCAGCCAAGACGCTCTGGGACAGGGGAGCGCAGATACGCAGTATTTT; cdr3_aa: CASSQDALGQGSADTQYF
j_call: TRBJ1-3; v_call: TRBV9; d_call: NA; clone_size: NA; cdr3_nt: TGTGCCAGCAGCGTAGGTGGAGACTCTGGAAAAACCATATATTTT; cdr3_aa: CASSVGGDSGKTIYF
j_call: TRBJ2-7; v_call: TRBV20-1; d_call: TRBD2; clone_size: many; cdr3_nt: TGCAGTGCCACGCTACGGAGCGGGGCCTACGAGCAGTACTTC; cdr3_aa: CSATLRSGAYEQYF
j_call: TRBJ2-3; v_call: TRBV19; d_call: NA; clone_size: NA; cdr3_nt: TGTGCCAGTAGTTTGCTAGATAAAGATACGCAGTATTTT; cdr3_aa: CASSLLDKDTQYF
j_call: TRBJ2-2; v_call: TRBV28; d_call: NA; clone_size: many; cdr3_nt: TGTGCCAGCGGCAACAGGGCCACCGGGGAGCTGTTTTTT; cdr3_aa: CASGNRATGELFF
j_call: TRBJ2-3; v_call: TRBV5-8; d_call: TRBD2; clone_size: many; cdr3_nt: TGTGCCAGCATCCCGGGGACTACCAACACAGATACGCAGTATTTT; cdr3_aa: CASIPGTTNTDTQYF
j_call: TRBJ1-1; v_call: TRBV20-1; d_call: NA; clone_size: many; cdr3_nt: TGCAGTGCTAGAGATAAAGAGGCAGGGCGGACTGAAGCTTTCTTT; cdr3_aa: CSARDKEAGRTEAFF
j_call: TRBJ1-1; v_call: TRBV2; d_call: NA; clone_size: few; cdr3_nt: TGTGCCAGCAGAGGCTCAGGGGAGAACACTGAAGCTTTCTTT; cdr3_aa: CASRGSGENTEAFF
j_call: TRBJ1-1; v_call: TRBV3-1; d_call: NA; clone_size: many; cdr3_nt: TGTGCCACCTTTACGGGAACTGAAGCTTTCTTT; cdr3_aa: CATFTGTEAFF
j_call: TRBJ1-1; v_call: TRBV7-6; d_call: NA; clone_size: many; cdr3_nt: TGTGCCAGCAGCCAAGGGGGTGAGATGTGGGCTTTCTTT; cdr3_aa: CASSQGGEMWAFF
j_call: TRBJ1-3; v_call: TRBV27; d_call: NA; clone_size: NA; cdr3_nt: TGTGCCAGCAGTCCCGCTGGGGGGCCTGGAAACACCATATATTTT; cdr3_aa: CASSPAGGPGNTIYF
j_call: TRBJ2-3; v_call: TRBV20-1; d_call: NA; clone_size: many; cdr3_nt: TGCAGTGCTAGAGAGAGGAATTCGACAAGCACAGATACGCAGTATTTT; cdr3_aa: CSARERNSTSTDTQYF
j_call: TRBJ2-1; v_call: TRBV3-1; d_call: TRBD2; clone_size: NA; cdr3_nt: TGTGCCAGCAGGTCCATCGTAGGGACTAATTCCAATGAGCAGTTCTTC; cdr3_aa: CASRSIVGTNSNEQFF
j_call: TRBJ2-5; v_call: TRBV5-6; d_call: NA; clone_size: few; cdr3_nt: TGTGCCAGCAGCTTGGTTGGGACACTACAAGAGACCCAGTACTTC; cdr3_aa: CASSLVGTLQETQYF
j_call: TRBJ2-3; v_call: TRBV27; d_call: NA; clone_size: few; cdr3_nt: TGTGCCAGCAGGGGGGACTCCTACACAGATACGCAGTATTTT; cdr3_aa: CASRGDSYTDTQYF
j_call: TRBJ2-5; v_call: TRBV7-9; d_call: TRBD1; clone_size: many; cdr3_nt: TGTGCCAGCAACTCCCAAGGGCAGGGGGAAGAGACCCAGTACTTC; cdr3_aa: CASNSQGQGEETQYF
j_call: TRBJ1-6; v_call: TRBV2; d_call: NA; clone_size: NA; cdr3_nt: TGTGCCAGCAGTGATTCGGCCATGAGGGCGTATTCACCCCTCCACTTT; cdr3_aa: CASSDSAMRAYSPLHF
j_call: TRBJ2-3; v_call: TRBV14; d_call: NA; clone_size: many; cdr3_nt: TGTGCCAGCAGCCAAGATGTGGGTTGGGGAGATACGCAGTATTTT; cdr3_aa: CASSQDVGWGDTQYF
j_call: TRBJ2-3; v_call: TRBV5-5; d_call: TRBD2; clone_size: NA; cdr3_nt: TGTGCCAGCAGCGCCTTCCCTAGCGGGGGGGCCCCAGGTACGCAGTATTTT; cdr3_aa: CASSAFPSGGAPGTQYF
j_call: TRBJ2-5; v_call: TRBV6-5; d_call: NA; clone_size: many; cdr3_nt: TGTGCCAGCAGTCCTAGCGGAGGGGGCCAAGAGACCCAGTACTTC; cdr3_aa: CASSPSGGGQETQYF
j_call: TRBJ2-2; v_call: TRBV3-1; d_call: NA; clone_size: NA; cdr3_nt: TGTGCCAGCAGCCACGGCCCGGGGCAGGGGTGGATGAACACCGGGGAGCTGTTTTTT; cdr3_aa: CASSHGPGQGWMNTGELFF